This is a list of T cell receptor beta chains from one sample in a study of blood T cell repertoires in COVID-19. Data came from immunoSEQ multiplex PCR; TCRdb stores just in-frame clones and leaves some out. The table lists 150,000 to 200,000 clones, about 90% of them singletons. Sequences were obtained from PBMCs or T cells enriched from blood (not recorded which). The receptors originated from a woman aged 18-35 years who had recovered from COVID-19. CDR3s include the opening cysteine and the closing phenylalanine or tryptophan. The order of the fields is V gene, D gene, J gene, clone size, CDR3 protein, CDR3 DNA. The D gene is left open where the match is weak. The size entry is marked missing in some rows and otherwise reads once, few, many or a size class.

TRBV30	NA	TRBJ1-4	NA	CAWRRAPGGLFF	TGTGCCTGGAGGAGGGCCCCGGGGGGACTGTTTTTT
TRBV6-4	TRBD1	TRBJ1-2	NA	CASSPETGGSGYTF	TGTGCCAGCAGCCCCGAAACAGGGGGCAGCGGCTACACCTTC
TRBV7-2	NA	TRBJ1-2	NA	CASSLARQGYGYTF	TGTGCCAGCAGCTTAGCGCGCCAGGGCTATGGCTACACCTTC
TRBV9	NA	TRBJ1-1	NA	CASSAGLSTEAFF	TGTGCCAGCAGCGCAGGGTTAAGCACTGAAGCTTTCTTT
TRBV30	NA	TRBJ2-7	NA	CAWSVLYEQYF	TGTGCCTGGAGTGTACTTTACGAGCAGTACTTC
TRBV5-8	NA	TRBJ2-3	NA	CASSLRTTGSTDTQYF	TGTGCCAGCAGCTTAAGAACGACGGGAAGCACAGATACGCAGTATTTT
TRBV2	NA	TRBJ2-1	NA	CASSEVSYNEQFF	TGTGCCAGCAGTGAAGTGTCGTACAATGAGCAGTTCTTC
TRBV28	TRBD1	TRBJ1-4	NA	CASSTAQGAVEKLFF	TGTGCCAGCAGTACCGCACAGGGGGCGGTTGAAAAACTGTTTTTT
TRBV27	NA	TRBJ1-2	few	CASSPPNRESTLNYGYTF	TGTGCCAGCAGCCCCCCAAATCGGGAATCAACCTTAAACTATGGCTACACCTTC
TRBV4-1	TRBD2	TRBJ2-7	NA	CASSQDSAGLGYEQYF	TGCGCCAGCAGCCAAGATTCGGCGGGACTAGGATACGAGCAGTACTTC
TRBV2	TRBD2	TRBJ2-3	NA	CASRGLAVDTQYF	TGTGCCAGCAGGGGACTAGCGGTCGATACGCAGTATTTT
TRBV27	NA	TRBJ2-5	NA	CASSLSNPDQETQYF	TGTGCCAGCAGTTTATCTAACCCAGACCAAGAGACCCAGTACTTC
TRBV4-1	TRBD1	TRBJ2-7	NA	CASSHEHGQANSYEQYF	TGCGCCAGCAGCCACGAACACGGACAGGCAAACTCCTACGAGCAGTACTTC
TRBV29-1	TRBD2	TRBJ2-3	once	CSVGRERGGSDTQYF	TGCAGCGTTGGCCGGGAGCGGGGGGGCTCAGATACGCAGTATTTT
TRBV5-1	NA	TRBJ1-3	few	CASGRHPEGDTIYF	TGCGCCAGCGGAAGGCACCCAGAGGGGGACACCATATATTTT
TRBV5-1	NA	TRBJ2-6	NA	CASSPRASGANVLTF	TGCGCCAGCAGCCCGAGGGCGTCGGGGGCCAACGTCCTGACTTTC